Listed below are T cell receptor beta chains from one sample, sequenced in a study of regulatory T cells in long-lasting Graves disease. TCRdb recomputed calls from the multiplex PCR reads with MiXCR, one row per CDR3 protein. The data contain 400,000 to 500,000 distinct CDR3 sequences, around 14% of them singletons. The same sample was also studied in work on T cells in Graves' hyperthyroidism and ophthalmopathy.

The input for sequencing was peripheral blood mononuclear cells (PBMCs), taken at new diagnosis, from a patient treated with antithyroid drugs. The receptor source for this set is a woman under 40 with Graves disease. CDR3s include the opening cysteine and the closing phenylalanine or tryptophan. Fields, in order: V gene, J gene, CDR3 protein.

TRBV7-2	TRBJ1-1	CTSSLAGAGNTEAFF
TRBV7-9	TRBJ2-7	CASSLNPHYEQYF
TRBV5-1	TRBJ1-6	CASTSGGASSPLHF
TRBV11-2	TRBJ2-7	CASSLFPRSSYEQYF
TRBV10-2	TRBJ2-1	CASSESSDYNEQFF
TRBV5-1	TRBJ2-5	CASSLDLSGTGEHWTQYF
TRBV20-1	TRBJ1-6	CSARKTGGNSPLHF
TRBV18	TRBJ1-2	CASSPPPGGRGYTF
TRBV6-2/TRBV6-3	TRBJ2-1	CASGLTQGINEQFF
TRBV5-1	TRBJ1-4	CASSFSRSRTEKLFF
TRBV5-6	TRBJ1-2	CASSHGTNYGYTF
TRBV12-3/TRBV12-4	TRBJ2-6	CASSLWGSGANVLTF
TRBV28	TRBJ1-5	CASSTAGQPQHF
TRBV12-3/TRBV12-4	TRBJ1-5	CASSSPGQGGGNQPQHF
TRBV14	TRBJ1-1	CASSQLTGGKTEAFF
TRBV5-1	TRBJ1-2	CASSPTGAVNGYTF
TRBV19	TRBJ2-1	CASSNGGGAYNEQFF
TRBV4-1	TRBJ2-5	CASSQEGLAGETQYF
TRBV19	TRBJ1-5	CASSIAGSHLANQPQHF
TRBV30	TRBJ1-5	CAWRQNSNQPQHF
TRBV28	TRBJ2-3	CASNREDTQYF
TRBV30	TRBJ1-2	CAWSPEGQNGYTF
TRBV7-9	TRBJ2-7	CASSFGQGASEQYF
TRBV15	TRBJ2-3	CATSRDFGDYDDTQYF
TRBV6-1	TRBJ2-1	CASRQGTSGHNEQFF
TRBV12-3/TRBV12-4	TRBJ2-5	CASTQGEETQYF
TRBV2	TRBJ2-2	CASRLQGWGTGELFF
TRBV28	TRBJ1-4	CASSLWAAGKNEKLFF
TRBV7-8	TRBJ1-6	CASSPPSGGAPLHF
TRBV3-1	TRBJ2-7	CASSQDRPGSYEQYF
TRBV27	TRBJ2-7	CASSRDVSYEQYF
TRBV28	TRBJ1-2	CASSLWAPGEGNYGYTF
TRBV6-4	TRBJ1-1	CASSAGTGSTEAFF
TRBV11-2	TRBJ2-3	CASSLGSSESSFHTDTQYF
TRBV27	TRBJ2-1	CASSFPGPIHNEQFF
TRBV11-2	TRBJ2-7	CASRGAGGTYEQYF
TRBV7-8	TRBJ2-2	CASSPGDRANTGELFF
TRBV7-9	TRBJ1-1	CASSPDRVITEAFF
TRBV25-1	TRBJ2-7	CASSATGGMVEQYF
TRBV7-2	TRBJ1-4	CASSRDPAGLEKLFF
TRBV3-1	TRBJ2-4	CASSQNPALDKNIQYF
TRBV7-2	TRBJ2-3	CASSLVVRPAGPDTQYF
TRBV5-6	TRBJ1-1	CASRLLTAPGTEAFF
TRBV29-1	TRBJ1-4	CSAQDRDGEKLFF
TRBV27	TRBJ2-1	CASSFLSGGANEQFF
TRBV15	TRBJ2-3	CATSSPGTLWGDTQYF
TRBV6-5	TRBJ2-5	CASSYSTGVGETQYF
TRBV18	.	CASQPGLAGSYEQYF
TRBV28	TRBJ1-2	CASSQMRGQSYGYTF
TRBV7-6	TRBJ1-4	CASSLGQGVNEKLFF
TRBV2	TRBJ1-1	CASSEGQGKQNTEAFF
TRBV5-1	TRBJ2-7	CASSPGLLGDNEQYF